This note documents a single TCR beta chain sequence. The antigen remains unidentified. TCR cDNA, made by 5'RACE template switching, carried an added universal primer site and UMIs. TCRdb itself ran the 5' RACE reads through MiXCR, one entry per CDR3 protein. The sample contains approximately 450,000 distinct CDR3 sequences, approximately 18% of which appear only once. V was shortened by 8 bases and J by 2 bases, with 13 bases between the two germline ends. This CDR3 is built from 14 residues. Germline CDR1 SEHNR, CDR2 FQNEAQ (reference sequence). The data were obtained in a study of T cells after yellow fever vaccination. Whole-study findings and limits: Clones that expanded after primary vaccination mostly reappeared after the booster (less than 98% CD4, approximately 85% CD8).

This TCR was recovered from a man aged 18 to 30 who received the YFV17D yellow fever vaccine. V gene TRBV7-9 combines with J gene TRBJ1-3; D uncertain. The starting material was PBMCs, obtained before the yellow fever booster vaccination. Here the CDR3 DNA reads TGTGCCAGCGGACCGGGTGGTCCTGGAAACACCATATATTTT. This sequence encodes CASGPGGPGNTIYF.